The sequence of this T cell receptor beta chain was determined in a study of T-cell reconstitution after alpha-beta-depleted transplantation in children. Molecular barcoding with unique molecular identifiers was used for the TCRbeta library. MiXCR, run by TCRdb on the PCR reads, gives a single entry per CDR3 protein. The sample consists of 450,000 to 700,000 distinct CDR3 sequences, roughly 27% of them appearing once. This clonotype was picked up a small number of times. Its antigen is undetermined. Study results and caveats: Two months or so post-transplant, alpha-beta T cells reportedly derived from several hundred expanded graft clones.

Source: PBMCs, taken before TCRalphabeta/CD19-depleted stem cell transplant. The receptor was isolated from a boy under two years old with Wiskott-Aldrich syndrome, due to receive a stem cell transplant.

The CDR3: CASSLAHRLGTEQYF. The DNA for the CDR3 is TGCGCCAGCAGCTTGGCCCACAGACTAGGCACCGAGCAGTACTTC. The chain couples TRBV5-1 to TRBJ2-7; tentative D call: TRBD2 (6 bases). V was clipped by 0 bases and J by 6 bases, with 16 bases between them. The CDR3 runs to 15 residues. Germline CDR1 SGHRS, CDR2 YFSETQ. Looking up the rest from reference TRBV5-1 and TRBJ2-7 gives the full variable domain: KAGVTQTPRYLIKTRGQQVTLSCSPISGHRSVSWYQQTPGQGLQFLFEYFSETQRNKGNFPGRFSGRQFSNSRSEMNVSTLELGDSALYLCASSLAHRLGTEQYFGPGTRLTVT.